This T cell receptor (beta chain) was sequenced during a study of blood T cell repertoires in COVID-19 (dated by TCRdb to 2019 to 2021). A note on the overall study: The collaborator samples originated in the United States, Italy and Spain and spanned the acute and convalescent phases of COVID-19. The prospective study material was composed of cDNA or gDNA derived from T cells, B-cell-depleted T cells, or PBMCs. Deeply sampled blood TCRbeta repertoires from subjects exposed to, actively infected with, or recovered from COVID-19 were included in the dataset. A freely available public database, intended as a resource for researchers studying the immune response to SARS-CoV-2, is where the repertoires were released. Samples came from the ongoing ImmuneRACE study (first 160 participants) plus 1,254 subjects from 6 global collaborators. The sample metadata nearly always contained a de-identified subject ID, COVID-19 status, age in years and sex. Where available, HLA class I and class II types were taken from metadata supplied by the sample provider and were not determined by assay-based typing. Study-level results and caveats: How much clinical and demographic metadata was included differed by source and by participant, and the metadata was provided uncurated.

Collaborating institutions collected whole blood in K2EDTA tubes following their own protocols. For TCRbeta analysis, collaborators shipped samples in one of three forms: frozen whole blood, isolated PBMCs, or DNA extracted from either of those sample types. Remarks on this clone: Its antigen remains unidentified. The input lacks base qualities; no much larger clone sits a single base away.

From the germline V gene (reference sequence), CDR1 is LGHDT and CDR2 is YNNKEL. The junction shows trimming of 0 bases on V and 9 bases on J, plus 13 bases between the germline ends. Its CDR3 holds 14 amino acids, cysteine through phenylalanine. Solely the CDR3 DNA is kept, with 42 bases framed from the first base. TCRbeta CDR3 regions were amplified from genomic DNA by means of the immunoSEQ Assay, a bias-controlled multiplex PCR. For the original study's pipeline: Nucleated cell counts per sample were estimated from amplification of reference gene primers within the assay. Sequence reads were collapsed and filtered to measure the absolute abundance of every unique TCRbeta CDR3 rearrangement. Productive Simpson clonality was computed per sample as the square root of Simpson's diversity index over productive rearrangements. Imported from immuneACCESS, the table was reduced by TCRdb to in-frame sequences with V and J called. These copies leave out some clones; in studies compared against another copy, an unresolved V gene accounts for under half, and the cause of the remainder is not known. V, J and clone size are taken as reported in that table, and D and trimming were inferred from the DNA itself. This sample lists approximately 170,000 clones; around four fifths were detected once. Roughly 19% of the sample is taken by the ten largest.

The sequenced material came from peripheral blood. The rearrangement combines TRBV3-1 (or the pseudogene TRBV3-2) with TRBJ2-3; the D segment cannot be called with confidence. This receptor was identified in a woman older than 75 with acute or convalescent COVID-19. The CDR3 protein is CASSQDTGPQTQYF. The bases are TGTGCCAGCAGCCAAGATACGGGTCCCCAGACGCAGTATTTT.